The clone carrying this T cell receptor (beta chain) ranks as medium-sized. Its target is not known. This specimen comes from a study of metastatic and nonmetastatic thyroid tumors. Overall study: A comparison of repertoires was made across blood and tumor or nodule tissue from malignant and benign thyroid patients.

As processed by the authors: Construction of a distant-metastasis classifier for papillary thyroid cancer relied on CDR3 differences across clinicopathological groups. From the PCR reads, TCRdb re-called clones with MiXCR. The V and J calls come from TCRdb's annotation, not from the publication. The data contain more than 13,000 clones, about 25% of them singletons. Study-level findings and limits: Significantly higher TCR beta diversity was reportedly seen in malignant thyroid tumors than benign nodules, in blood and tumor.

All patients were treatment-naive before thyroid surgery. Sequencing input: blood. The sequence derives from a female donor with papillary thyroid cancer or a benign thyroid nodule (not recorded which). Some clones in this sample may be carry-over from other donors' samples.

Here the CDR3 reads CASSYSGGLSTGELFF. CDR3 in DNA: TGTGCCAGCAGTTACTCGGGGGGGCTAAGCACCGGGGAGCTGTTTTTT. V is TRBV6-2 or TRBV6-3 and J is TRBJ2-2; D perhaps matches TRBD2 (7 bases). The CDR3 length is 16 residues. V was trimmed by 0 bases and J by 4 bases, leaving 12 bases between them. CDR1 MNHEY and CDR2 SVGEGT come from the germline V gene.